This paragraph covers one TCR beta chain sequence. What it binds is not known. The length of the CDR3 is 15 residues. Germline V CDR1 and CDR2: SGHAT, FQNNGV. Between the trimmed V and J ends, which lost 4 bases and 0 bases, there was a span of 11 bases. This entry comes from a study of shared clonotypes between healthy human individuals. Assay used: immunoSEQ multiplex PCR; TCRdb lists only in-frame clones, some missing. This table holds approximately 1,000,000 clones, 60% to 80% found once. General study results and limits: Generation probability values for non-shared clonotypes were lower than those for clonotypes shared by all four donors.

The source material was memory CD4+ T cells from PBMCs. Subset indicated: CD45RA-negative fraction. J is TRBJ2-3 and V is TRBV11-2, with TRBD1 as a possible D gene (5 bases). The clonotype was recovered from a young man in good health. Some clones in this sample may be carry-over from other donors' samples. CDR3 sequence reads: CASSSQGLSTDTQYF. In DNA form, the CDR3 reads TGTGCCAGCAGCTCCCAGGGCCTCAGCACAGATACGCAGTATTTT.